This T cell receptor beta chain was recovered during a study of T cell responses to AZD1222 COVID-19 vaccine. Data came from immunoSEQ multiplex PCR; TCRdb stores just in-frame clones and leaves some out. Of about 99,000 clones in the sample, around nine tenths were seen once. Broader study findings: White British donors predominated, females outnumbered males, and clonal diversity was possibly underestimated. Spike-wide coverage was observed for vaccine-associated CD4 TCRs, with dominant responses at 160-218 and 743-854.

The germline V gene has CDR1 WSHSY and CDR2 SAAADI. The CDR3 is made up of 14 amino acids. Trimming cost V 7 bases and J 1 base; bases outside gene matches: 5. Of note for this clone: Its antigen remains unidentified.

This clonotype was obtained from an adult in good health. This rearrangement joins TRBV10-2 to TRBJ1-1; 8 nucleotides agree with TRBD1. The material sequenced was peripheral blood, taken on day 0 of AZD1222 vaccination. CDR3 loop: CASITGGANTEAFF. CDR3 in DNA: TGCGCCAGCATTACAGGGGGAGCGAACACTGAAGCTTTCTTT.